This TCR beta chain was documented in a study of T cell responses to AZD1222 COVID-19 vaccine. The study, taken as a whole, reports: Regions 160-218 and 743-854 held dominance among vaccine-associated CD4 TCRs, which spanned spike. Unmutated variant regions are reportedly the target of nearly half of TCRs that are spike-specific.

Notes on this clone: Its target is unknown.

The protocol was immunoSEQ multiplex PCR, while the TCRdb copy is restricted to in-frame clones and leaves out a portion. The sample consists of about 120,000 clones, approximately 90% of them appearing once. Trimming shortened V by 4 bases and J by 1 base, and 13 bases separated the two germline ends. The CDR3 spans 15 residues. Germline loops: CDR1 LGHDT, CDR2 YNNKEL (reference sequence). This specimen consisted of peripheral blood, obtained on day 0 of AZD1222 vaccination. The J gene is TRBJ1-1, the V gene TRBV3-1 (or the pseudogene TRBV3-2), with D possibly TRBD1 on 5 matching bases. The origin of this receptor is an adult in good health. CDR3 DNA sequence: TGTGCCAGCAGCCGGCGAGGGGTATGGAACACTGAAGCTTTCTTT. Translated: CASSRRGVWNTEAFF.